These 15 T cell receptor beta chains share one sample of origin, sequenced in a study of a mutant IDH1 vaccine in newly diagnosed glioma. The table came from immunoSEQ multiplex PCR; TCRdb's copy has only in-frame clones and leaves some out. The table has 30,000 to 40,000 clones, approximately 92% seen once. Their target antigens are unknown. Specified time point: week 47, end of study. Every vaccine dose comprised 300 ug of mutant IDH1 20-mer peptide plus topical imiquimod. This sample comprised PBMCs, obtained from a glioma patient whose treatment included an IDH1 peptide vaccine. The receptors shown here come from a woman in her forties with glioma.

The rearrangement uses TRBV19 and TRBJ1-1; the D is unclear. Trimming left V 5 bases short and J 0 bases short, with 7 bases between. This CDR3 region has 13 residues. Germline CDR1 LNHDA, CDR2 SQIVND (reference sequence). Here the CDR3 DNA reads TGTGCCAGTAGTCCAGGAATGAACACTGAAGCTTTCTTT. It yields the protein CASSPGMNTEAFF. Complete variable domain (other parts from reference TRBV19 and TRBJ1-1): DGGITQSPKYLFRKEGQNVTLSCEQNLNHDAMYWYRQDPGQGLRLIYYSQIVNDFQKGDIAEGYSVSREKKESFPLTVTSAQKNPTAFYLCASSPGMNTEAFFGQGTRLTVV.

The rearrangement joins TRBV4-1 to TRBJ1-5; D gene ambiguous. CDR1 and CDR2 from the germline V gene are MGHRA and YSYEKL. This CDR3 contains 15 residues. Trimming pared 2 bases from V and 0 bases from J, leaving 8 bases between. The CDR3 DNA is TGCGCCAGCAGCCAACTGGACGTTAGCAATCAGCCCCAGCATTTT. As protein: CASSQLDVSNQPQHF.

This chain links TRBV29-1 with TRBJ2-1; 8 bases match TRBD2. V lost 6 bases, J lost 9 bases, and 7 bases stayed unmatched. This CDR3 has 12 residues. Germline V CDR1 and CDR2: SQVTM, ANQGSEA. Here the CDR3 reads CSVVAGWSEQFF. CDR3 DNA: TGCAGCGTCGTAGCGGGGTGGAGTGAGCAGTTCTTC.

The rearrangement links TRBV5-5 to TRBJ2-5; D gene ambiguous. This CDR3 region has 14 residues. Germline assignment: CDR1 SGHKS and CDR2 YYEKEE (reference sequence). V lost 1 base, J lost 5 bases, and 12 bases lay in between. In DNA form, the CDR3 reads TGTGCCAGCAGCTTGTTGGGCGGAGTGGAGACCCAGTACTTC. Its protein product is CASSLLGGVETQYF.

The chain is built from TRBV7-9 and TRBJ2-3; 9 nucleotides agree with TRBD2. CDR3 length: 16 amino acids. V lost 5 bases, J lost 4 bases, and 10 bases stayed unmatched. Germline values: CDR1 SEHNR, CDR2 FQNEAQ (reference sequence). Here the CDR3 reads CASSADGGRVADTQYF. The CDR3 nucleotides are TGTGCCAGCAGCGCAGACGGCGGGAGGGTAGCAGATACGCAGTATTTT.

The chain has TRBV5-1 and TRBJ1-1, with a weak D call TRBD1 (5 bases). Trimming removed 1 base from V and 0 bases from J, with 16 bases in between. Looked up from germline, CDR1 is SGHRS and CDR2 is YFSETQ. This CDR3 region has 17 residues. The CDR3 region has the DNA TGCGCCAGCAGCTTGAAGCAGGGAAGGACCTTGAACACTGAAGCTTTCTTT. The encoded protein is CASSLKQGRTLNTEAFF.

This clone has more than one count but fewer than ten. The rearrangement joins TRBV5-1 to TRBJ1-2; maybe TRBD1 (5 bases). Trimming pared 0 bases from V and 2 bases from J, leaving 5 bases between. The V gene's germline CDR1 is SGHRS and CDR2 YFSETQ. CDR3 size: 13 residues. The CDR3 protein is CASSLGQNYGYTF. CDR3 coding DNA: TGCGCCAGCAGCTTGGGACAGAACTATGGCTACACCTTC. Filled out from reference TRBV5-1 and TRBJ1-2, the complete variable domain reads KAGVTQTPRYLIKTRGQQVTLSCSPISGHRSVSWYQQTPGQGLQFLFEYFSETQRNKGNFPGRFSGRQFSNSRSEMNVSTLELGDSALYLCASSLGQNYGYTFGSGTRLTVV.

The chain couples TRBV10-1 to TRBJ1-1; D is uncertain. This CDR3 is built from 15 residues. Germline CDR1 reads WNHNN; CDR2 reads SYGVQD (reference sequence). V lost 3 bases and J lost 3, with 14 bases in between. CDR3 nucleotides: TGCGCCAGCAGTGATCGTGGACCCTTGGACACTGAAGCTTTCTTT. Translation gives CASSDRGPLDTEAFF.

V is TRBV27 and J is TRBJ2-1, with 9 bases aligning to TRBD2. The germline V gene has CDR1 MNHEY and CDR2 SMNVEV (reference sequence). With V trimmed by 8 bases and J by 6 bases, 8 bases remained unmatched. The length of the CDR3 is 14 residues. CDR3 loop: CASGSGSLLNEQFF. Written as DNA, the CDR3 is TGTGCCAGCGGTAGCGGGAGTTTGCTCAATGAGCAGTTCTTC.

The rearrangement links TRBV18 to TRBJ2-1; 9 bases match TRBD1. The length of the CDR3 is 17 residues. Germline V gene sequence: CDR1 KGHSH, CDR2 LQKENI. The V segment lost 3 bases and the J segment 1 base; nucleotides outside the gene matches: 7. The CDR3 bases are TGTGCCAGCTCACCGACGACAGGGGGGGGATCCTACAATGAGCAGTTCTTC. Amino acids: CASSPTTGGGSYNEQFF.

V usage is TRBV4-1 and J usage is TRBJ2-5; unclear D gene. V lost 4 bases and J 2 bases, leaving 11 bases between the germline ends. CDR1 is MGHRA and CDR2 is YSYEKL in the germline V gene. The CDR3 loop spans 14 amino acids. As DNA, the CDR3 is TGCGCCAGCAGCCCCAGCGAGGTTCAAGAGACCCAGTACTTC. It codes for CASSPSEVQETQYF.

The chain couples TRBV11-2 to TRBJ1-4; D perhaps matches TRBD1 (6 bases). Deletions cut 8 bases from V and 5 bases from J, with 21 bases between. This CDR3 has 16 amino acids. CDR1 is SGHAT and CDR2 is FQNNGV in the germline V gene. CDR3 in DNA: TGTGCCAGCGCGAGGGGGGGACGAGGCAACAATGAAAAACTGTTTTTT. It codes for CASARGGRGNNEKLFF. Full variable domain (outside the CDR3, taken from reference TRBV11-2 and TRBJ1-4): EAGVAQSPRYKIIEKRQSVAFWCNPISGHATLYWYQQILGQGPKLLIQFQNNGVVDDSQLPKDRFSAERLKGVDSTLKIQPAKLEDSAVYLCASARGGRGNNEKLFFGSGTQLSVL.

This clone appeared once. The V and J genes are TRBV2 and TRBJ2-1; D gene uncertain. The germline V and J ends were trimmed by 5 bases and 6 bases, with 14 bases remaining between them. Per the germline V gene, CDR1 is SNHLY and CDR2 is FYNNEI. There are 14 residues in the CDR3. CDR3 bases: TGTGCCAGCAGTATTCACGCTCGGGCCAATGAGCAGTTCTTC. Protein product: CASSIHARANEQFF.

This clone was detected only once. This chain's CDR3 is CASSRLVGQETQYF. CDR3 coding DNA: TGTGCCAGCAGCCGACTTGTTGGCCAAGAGACCCAGTACTTC. The chain uses TRBV5-8 and TRBJ2-5; D not certain. Germline values: CDR1 SGHTS, CDR2 YDEGEE. V lost 4 bases and J 1 base, leaving 11 bases between the germline ends. The CDR3 sequence is 14 residues long.

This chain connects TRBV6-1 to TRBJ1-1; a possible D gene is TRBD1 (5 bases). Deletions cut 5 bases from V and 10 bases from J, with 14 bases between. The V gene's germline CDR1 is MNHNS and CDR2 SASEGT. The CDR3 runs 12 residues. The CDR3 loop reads CASSSGGGAAFF. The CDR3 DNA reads TGTGCCAGCAGTAGTGGGGGGGGTGCAGCTTTCTTT.